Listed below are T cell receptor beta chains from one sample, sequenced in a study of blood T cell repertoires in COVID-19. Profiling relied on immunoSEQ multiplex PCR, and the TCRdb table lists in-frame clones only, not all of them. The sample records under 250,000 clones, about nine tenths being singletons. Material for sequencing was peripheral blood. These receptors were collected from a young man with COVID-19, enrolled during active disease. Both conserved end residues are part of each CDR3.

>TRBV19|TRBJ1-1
CASSIRRRGGNTEAFF
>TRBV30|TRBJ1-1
CAWSVTGYTEAFF
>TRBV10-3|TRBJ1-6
CAIRGQGATGSPLHF
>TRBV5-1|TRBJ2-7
CASSFNDWSSYEQYF
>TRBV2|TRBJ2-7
CASSEVRGISFQQYF
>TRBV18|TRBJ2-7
CASSPGTSAVYEQYF
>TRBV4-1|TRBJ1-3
CASSQDLAGGFRNTIYF
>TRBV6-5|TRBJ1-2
CASIKQGSHRYTF
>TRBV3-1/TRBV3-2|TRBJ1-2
CASSQEGGQFNYGYTF
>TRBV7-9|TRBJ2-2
CASSPSGGTTTGELFF
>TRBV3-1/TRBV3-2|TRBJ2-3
CASSQGLGGEVTQYF
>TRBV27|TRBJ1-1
CASSFVRGMNTEAFF
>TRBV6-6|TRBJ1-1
CASSPQDREAFF